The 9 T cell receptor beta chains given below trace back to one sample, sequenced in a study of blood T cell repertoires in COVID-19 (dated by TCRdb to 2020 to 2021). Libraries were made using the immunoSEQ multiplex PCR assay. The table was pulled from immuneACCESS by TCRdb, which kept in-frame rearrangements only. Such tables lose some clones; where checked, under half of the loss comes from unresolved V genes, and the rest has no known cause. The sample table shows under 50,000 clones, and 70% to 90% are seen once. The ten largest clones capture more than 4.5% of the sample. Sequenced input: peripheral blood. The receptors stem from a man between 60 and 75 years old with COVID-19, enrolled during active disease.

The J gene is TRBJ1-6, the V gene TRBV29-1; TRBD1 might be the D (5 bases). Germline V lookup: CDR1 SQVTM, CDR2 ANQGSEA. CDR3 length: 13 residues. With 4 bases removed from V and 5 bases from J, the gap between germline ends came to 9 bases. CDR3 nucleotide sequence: TGCAGCGTTGCTTGGGGGGATAATTCACCCCTCCACTTT. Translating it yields CSVAWGDNSPLHF.

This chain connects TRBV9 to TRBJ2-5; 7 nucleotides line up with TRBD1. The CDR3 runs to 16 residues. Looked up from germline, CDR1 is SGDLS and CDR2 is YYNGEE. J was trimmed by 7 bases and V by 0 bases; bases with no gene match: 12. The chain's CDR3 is CASSVAPGGGLGTQYF. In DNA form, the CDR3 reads TGTGCCAGCAGCGTAGCTCCAGGGGGTGGGTTAGGGACCCAGTACTTC.

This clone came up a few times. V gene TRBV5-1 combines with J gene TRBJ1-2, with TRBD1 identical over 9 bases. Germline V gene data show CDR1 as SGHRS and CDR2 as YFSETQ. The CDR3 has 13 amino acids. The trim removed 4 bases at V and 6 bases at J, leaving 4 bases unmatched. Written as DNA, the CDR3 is TGCGCCAGCAGCGTGACAGGGGGAAATGGCTACACCTTC. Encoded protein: CASSVTGGNGYTF.

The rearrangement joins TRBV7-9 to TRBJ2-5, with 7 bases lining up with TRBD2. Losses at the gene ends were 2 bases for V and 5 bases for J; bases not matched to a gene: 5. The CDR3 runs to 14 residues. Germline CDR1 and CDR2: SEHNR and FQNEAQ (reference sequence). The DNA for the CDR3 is TGTGCCAGCAGCTTATCCCAGGGAGGGGAGACCCAGTACTTC. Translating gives CASSLSQGGETQYF.

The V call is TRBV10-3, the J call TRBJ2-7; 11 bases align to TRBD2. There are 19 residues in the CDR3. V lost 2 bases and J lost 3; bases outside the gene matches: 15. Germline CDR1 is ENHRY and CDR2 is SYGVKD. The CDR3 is CAISEGWLAGGLRGYEQYF. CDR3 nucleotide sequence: TGTGCCATCAGTGAGGGGTGGCTAGCGGGAGGCCTACGGGGCTACGAGCAGTACTTC.

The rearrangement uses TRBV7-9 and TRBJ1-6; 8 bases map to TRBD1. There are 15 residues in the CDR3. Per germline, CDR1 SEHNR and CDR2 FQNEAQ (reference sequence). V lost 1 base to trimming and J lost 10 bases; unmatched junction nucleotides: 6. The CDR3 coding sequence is TGTGCCAGCAGCTTAGTGGCAGGGGGCAGGTCACCCCTCCACTTT. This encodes CASSLVAGGRSPLHF.

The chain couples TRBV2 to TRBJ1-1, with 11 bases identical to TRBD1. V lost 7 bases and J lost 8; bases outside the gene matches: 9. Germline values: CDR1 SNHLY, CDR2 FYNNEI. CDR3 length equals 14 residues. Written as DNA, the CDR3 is TGTGCCAGCACAGCCGGGACAGGGGGAGAGGAAGCTTTCTTT. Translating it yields CASTAGTGGEEAFF.

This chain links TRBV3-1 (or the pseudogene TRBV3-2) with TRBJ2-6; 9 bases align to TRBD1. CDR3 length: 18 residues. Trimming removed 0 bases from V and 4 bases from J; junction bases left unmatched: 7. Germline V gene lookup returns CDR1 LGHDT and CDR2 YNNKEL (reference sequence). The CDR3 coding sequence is TGTGCCAGCAGCCAAGAAACAGGGGGCGTTGACGGGGCCAACGTCCTGACTTTC. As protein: CASSQETGGVDGANVLTF.

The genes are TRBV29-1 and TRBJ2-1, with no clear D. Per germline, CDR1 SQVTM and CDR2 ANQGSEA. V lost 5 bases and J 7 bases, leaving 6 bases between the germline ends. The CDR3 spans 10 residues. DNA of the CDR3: TGCAGCGTTATCCAGAATGAGCAGTTCTTC. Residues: CSVIQNEQFF.